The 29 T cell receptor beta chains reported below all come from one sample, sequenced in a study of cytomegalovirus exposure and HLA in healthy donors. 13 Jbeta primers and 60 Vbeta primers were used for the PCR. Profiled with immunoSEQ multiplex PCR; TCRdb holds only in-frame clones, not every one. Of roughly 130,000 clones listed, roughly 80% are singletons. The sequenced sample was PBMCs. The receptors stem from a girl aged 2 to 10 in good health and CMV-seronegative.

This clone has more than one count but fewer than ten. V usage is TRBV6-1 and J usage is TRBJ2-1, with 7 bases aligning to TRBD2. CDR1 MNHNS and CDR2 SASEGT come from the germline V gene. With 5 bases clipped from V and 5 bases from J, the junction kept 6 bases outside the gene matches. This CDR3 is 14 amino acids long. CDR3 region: CASSPRGRDNEQFF. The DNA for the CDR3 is TGTGCCAGCAGTCCCCGGGGGAGGGACAATGAGCAGTTCTTC.

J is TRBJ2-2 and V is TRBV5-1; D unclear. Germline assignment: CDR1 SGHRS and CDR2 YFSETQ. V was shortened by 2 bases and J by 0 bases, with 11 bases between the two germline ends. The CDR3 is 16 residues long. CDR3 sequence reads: CASSFPTLANTGELFF. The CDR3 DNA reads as TGCGCCAGCAGCTTCCCGACACTCGCGAACACCGGGGAGCTGTTTTTT.

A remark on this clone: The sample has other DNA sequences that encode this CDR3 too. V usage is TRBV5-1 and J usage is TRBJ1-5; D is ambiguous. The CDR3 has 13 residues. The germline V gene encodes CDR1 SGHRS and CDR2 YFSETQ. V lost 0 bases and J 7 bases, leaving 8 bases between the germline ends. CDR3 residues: CASSLGGGQPQHF. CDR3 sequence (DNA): TGCGCCAGCAGCTTGGGAGGCGGACAGCCCCAGCATTTT.

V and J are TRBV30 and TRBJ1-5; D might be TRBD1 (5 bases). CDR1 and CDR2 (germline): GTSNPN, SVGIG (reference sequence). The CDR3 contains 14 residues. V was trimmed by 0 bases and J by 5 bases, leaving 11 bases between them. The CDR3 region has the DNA TGTGCCTGGAGTGTCCTGGGGCAGGATCAGCCCCAGCATTTT. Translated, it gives CAWSVLGQDQPQHF. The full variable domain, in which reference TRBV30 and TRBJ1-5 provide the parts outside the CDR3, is SQTIHQWPATLVQPVGSPLSLECTVEGTSNPNLYWYRQAAGRGLQLLFYSVGIGQISSEVPQNLSASRPQDRQFILSSKKLLLSDSGFYLCAWSVLGQDQPQHFGDGTRLSIL.

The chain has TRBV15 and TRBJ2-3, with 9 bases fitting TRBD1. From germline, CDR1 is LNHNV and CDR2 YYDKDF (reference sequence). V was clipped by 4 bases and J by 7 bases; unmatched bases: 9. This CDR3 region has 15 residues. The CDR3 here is CATSTPLGQGNTQYF. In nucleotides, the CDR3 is TGTGCCACCAGCACCCCACTCGGACAGGGGAATACGCAGTATTTT.

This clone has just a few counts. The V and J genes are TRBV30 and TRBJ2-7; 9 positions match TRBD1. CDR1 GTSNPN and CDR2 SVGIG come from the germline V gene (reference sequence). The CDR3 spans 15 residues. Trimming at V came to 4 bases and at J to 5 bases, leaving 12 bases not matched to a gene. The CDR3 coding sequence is TGTGCCTGGACTAAACCGGGACAGGGCTACCACGAGCAGTACTTC. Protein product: CAWTKPGQGYHEQYF.

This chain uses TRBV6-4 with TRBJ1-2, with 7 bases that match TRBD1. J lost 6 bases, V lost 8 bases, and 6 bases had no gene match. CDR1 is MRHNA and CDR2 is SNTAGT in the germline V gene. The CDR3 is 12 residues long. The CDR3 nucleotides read TGTGCCAGCCGAGGACAGGTAGATGGCTACACCTTC. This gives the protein CASRGQVDGYTF.

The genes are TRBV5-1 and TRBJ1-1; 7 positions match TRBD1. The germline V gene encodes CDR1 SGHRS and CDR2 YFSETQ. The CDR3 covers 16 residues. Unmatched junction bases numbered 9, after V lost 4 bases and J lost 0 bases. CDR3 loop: CASSPGQVTMNTEAFF. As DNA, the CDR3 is TGCGCCAGCAGCCCCGGACAGGTCACCATGAACACTGAAGCTTTCTTT.

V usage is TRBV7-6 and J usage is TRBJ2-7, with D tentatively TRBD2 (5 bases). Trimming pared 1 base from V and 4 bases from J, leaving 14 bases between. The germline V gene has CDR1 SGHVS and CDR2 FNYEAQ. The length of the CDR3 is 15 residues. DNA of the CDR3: TGTGCCAGCAGCTTAGGGTCCTCCGGGATTTACGAGCAGTACTTC. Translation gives CASSLGSSGIYEQYF.

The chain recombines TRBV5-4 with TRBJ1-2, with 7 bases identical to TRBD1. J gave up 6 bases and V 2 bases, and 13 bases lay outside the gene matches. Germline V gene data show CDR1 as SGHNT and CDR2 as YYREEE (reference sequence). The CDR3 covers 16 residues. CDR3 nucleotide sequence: TGTGCCAGCAGCTTCATAACAGGGGATGTATTGAATGGCTACACCTTC. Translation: CASSFITGDVLNGYTF.

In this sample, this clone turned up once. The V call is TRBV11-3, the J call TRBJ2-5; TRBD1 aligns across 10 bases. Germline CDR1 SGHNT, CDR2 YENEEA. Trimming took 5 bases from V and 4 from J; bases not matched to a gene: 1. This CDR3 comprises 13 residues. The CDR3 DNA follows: TGTGCCAGCAGCCGGACAGGGGGAGAGACCCAGTACTTC. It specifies CASSRTGGETQYF.

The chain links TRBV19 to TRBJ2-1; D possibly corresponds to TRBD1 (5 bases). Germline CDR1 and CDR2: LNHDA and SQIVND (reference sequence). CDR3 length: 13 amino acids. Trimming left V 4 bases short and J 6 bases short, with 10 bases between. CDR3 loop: CASSNRGRNEQFF. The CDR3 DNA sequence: TGTGCCAGTAGTAATAGGGGCCGCAATGAGCAGTTCTTC. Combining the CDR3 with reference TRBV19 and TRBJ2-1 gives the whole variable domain DGGITQSPKYLFRKEGQNVTLSCEQNLNHDAMYWYRQDPGQGLRLIYYSQIVNDFQKGDIAEGYSVSREKKESFPLTVTSAQKNPTAFYLCASSNRGRNEQFFGPGTRLTVL.

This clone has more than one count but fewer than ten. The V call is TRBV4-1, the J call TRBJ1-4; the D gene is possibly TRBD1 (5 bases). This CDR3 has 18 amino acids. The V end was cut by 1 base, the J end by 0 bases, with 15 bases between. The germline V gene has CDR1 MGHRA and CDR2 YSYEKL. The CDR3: CASSQVNMGLSTNEKLFF. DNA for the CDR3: TGCGCCAGCAGCCAAGTAAATATGGGGCTATCAACTAATGAAAAACTGTTTTTT.

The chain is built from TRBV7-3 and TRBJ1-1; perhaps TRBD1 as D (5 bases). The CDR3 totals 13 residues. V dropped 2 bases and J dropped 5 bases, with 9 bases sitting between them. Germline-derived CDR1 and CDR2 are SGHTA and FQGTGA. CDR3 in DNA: TGTGCCAGCAGCTTACAGGGTGAAACTGAAGCTTTCTTT. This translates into CASSLQGETEAFF. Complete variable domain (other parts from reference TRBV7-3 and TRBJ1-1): GAGVSQTPSNKVTEKGKYVELRCDPISGHTALYWYRQSLGQGPEFLIYFQGTGAADDSGLPNDRFFAVRPEGSVSTLKIQRTERGDSAVYLCASSLQGETEAFFGQGTRLTVV.

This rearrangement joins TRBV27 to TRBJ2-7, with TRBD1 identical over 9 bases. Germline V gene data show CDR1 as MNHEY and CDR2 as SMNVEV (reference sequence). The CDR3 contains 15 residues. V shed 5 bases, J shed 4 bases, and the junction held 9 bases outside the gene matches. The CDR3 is CASSPDRGEFYEQYF. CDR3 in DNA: TGTGCCAGCAGTCCGGACAGGGGTGAGTTTTACGAGCAGTACTTC.

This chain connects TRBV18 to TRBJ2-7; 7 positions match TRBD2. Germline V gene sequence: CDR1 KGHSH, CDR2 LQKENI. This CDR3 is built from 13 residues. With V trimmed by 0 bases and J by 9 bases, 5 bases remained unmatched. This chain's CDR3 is CASSPPWEGLQYF. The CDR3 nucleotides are TGTGCCAGCTCACCACCCTGGGAGGGTCTGCAGTACTTC. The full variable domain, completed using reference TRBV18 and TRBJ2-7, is NAGVMQNPRHLVRRRGQEARLRCSPMKGHSHVYWYRQLPEEGLKFMVYLQKENIIDESGMPKERFSAEFPKEGPSILRIQQVVRGDSAAYFCASSPPWEGLQYFGPGTRLTVT.

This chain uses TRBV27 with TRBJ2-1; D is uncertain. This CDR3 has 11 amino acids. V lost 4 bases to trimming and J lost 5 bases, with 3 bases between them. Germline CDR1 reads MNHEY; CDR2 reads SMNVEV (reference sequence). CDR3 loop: CASSSNNEQFF. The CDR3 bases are TGTGCCAGCAGTTCAAACAATGAGCAGTTCTTC.

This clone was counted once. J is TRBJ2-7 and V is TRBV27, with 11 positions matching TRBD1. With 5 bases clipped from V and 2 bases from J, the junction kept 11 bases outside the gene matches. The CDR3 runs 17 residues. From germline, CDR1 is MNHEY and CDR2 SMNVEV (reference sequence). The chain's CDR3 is CASSRISGTGGTYEQYF. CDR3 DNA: TGTGCCAGCAGTCGAATTTCCGGGACAGGGGGAACCTACGAGCAGTACTTC.

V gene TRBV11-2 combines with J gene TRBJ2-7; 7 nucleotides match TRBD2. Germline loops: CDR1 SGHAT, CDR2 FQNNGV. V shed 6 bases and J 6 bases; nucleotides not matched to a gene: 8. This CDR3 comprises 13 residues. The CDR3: CASRPSGIGEQYF. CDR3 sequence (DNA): TGTGCCAGCAGACCCAGCGGGATAGGCGAGCAGTACTTC. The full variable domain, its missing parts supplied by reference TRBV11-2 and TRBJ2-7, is EAGVAQSPRYKIIEKRQSVAFWCNPISGHATLYWYQQILGQGPKLLIQFQNNGVVDDSQLPKDRFSAERLKGVDSTLKIQPAKLEDSAVYLCASRPSGIGEQYFGPGTRLTVT.

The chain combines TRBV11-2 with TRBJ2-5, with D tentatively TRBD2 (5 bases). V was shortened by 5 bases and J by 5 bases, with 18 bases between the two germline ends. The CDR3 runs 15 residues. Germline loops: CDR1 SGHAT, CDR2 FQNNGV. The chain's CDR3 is CASSPHPNRRETQYF. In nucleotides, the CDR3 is TGTGCCAGCAGCCCGCATCCCAATAGGAGGGAGACCCAGTACTTC.

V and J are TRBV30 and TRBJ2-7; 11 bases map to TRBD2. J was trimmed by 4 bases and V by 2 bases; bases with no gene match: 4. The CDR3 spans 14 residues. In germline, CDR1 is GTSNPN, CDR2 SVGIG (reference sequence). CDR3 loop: CAWSQLAGVYEQYF. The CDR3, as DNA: TGTGCCTGGAGTCAACTAGCGGGAGTGTACGAGCAGTACTTC.

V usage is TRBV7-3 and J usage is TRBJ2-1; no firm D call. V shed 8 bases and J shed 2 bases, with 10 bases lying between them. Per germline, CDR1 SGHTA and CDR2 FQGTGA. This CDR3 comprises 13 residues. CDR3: CASGLQAYNEQFF. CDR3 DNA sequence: TGTGCCAGCGGCCTTCAGGCCTACAATGAGCAGTTCTTC.

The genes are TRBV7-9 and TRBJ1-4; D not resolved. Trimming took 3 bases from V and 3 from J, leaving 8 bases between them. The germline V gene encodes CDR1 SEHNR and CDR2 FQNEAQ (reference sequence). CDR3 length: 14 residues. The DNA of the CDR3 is TGTGCCAGCAGCTTGCTTGACTCTAATGAAAAACTGTTTTTT. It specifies CASSLLDSNEKLFF.

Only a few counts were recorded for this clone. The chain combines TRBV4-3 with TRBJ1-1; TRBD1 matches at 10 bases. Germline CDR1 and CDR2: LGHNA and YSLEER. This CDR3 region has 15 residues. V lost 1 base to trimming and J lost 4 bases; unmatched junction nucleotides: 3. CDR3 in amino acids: CASSQAGQGTTEAFF. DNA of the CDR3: TGCGCCAGCAGCCAAGCGGGACAGGGGACCACTGAAGCTTTCTTT.

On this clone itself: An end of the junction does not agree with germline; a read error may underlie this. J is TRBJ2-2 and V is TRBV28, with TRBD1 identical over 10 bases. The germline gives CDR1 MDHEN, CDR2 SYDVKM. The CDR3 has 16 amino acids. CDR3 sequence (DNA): TGTGCCAGCAGTGCTTCCGACAGGGGGCACACCGGGGGGCTGTTTTTT. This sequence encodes CASSASDRGHTGGLFF.

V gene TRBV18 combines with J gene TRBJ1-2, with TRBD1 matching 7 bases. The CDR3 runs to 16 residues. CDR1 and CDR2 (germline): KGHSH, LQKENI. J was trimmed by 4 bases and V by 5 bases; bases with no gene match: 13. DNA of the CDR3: TGTGCCAGCTCATCCCTCACAGGGGTCTCTAGCTATGGCTACACCTTC. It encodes CASSSLTGVSSYGYTF.

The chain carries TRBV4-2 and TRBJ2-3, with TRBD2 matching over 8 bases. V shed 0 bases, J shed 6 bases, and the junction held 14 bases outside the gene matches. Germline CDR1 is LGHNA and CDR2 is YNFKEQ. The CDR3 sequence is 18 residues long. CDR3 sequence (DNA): TGTGCCAGCAGCCAAGATCCGCCCGGGACTAGGGGTGGGGATACGCAGTATTTT. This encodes CASSQDPPGTRGGDTQYF.

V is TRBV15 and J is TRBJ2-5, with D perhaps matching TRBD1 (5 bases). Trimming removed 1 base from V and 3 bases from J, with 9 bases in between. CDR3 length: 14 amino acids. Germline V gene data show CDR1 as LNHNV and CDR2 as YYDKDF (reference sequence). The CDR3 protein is CATSRGQIKETQYF. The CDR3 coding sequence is TGTGCCACCAGCAGAGGACAGATTAAAGAGACCCAGTACTTC. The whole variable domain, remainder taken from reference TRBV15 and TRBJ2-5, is DAMVIQNPRYQVTQFGKPVTLSCSQTLNHNVMYWYQQKSSQAPKLLFHYYDKDFNNEADTPDNFQSRRPNTSFCFLDIRSPGLGDTAMYLCATSRGQIKETQYFGPGTRLLVL.

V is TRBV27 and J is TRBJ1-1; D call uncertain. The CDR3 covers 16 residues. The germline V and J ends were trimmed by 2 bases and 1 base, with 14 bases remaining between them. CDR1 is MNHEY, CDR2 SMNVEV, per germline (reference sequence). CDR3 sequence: CASSLDIGLRNTEAFF. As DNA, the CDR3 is TGTGCCAGCAGTTTAGATATCGGACTGCGGAACACTGAAGCTTTCTTT.